These 29 T cell receptor beta chains came from one sample sequenced in a study of blood T cell repertoires in COVID-19. TCRdb's copy holds only in-frame clones and misses some; the assay was immunoSEQ multiplex PCR. The table has about 400,000 clones, roughly 86% seen once. Sequenced: PBMCs or T cells enriched from blood (not recorded which). The receptor source for this set is a woman in her thirties or forties with acute COVID-19.

A remark on this clone: In the same sample, other DNA sequences code for this CDR3. The rearrangement uses TRBV29-1 and TRBJ1-1, with D hard to call. Germline V gene lookup returns CDR1 SQVTM and CDR2 ANQGSEA. V lost 3 bases and J 3 bases, leaving 5 bases between the germline ends. This CDR3 spans 11 amino acids. In nucleotides, the CDR3 is TGCAGCGTTGATCCTTACACTGAAGCTTTCTTT. This encodes CSVDPYTEAFF.

J is TRBJ2-7 and V is TRBV5-1, with 9 bases fitting TRBD1. The V segment lost 3 bases and the J segment 5 bases; nucleotides outside the gene matches: 15. The CDR3 has 17 amino acids. Germline CDR1 and CDR2: SGHRS and YFSETQ. The CDR3 protein is CASSSNAPGTGSDEQYF. The CDR3 DNA follows: TGCGCCAGCAGCTCAAACGCCCCCGGGACAGGGAGCGACGAGCAGTACTTC.

The V gene is TRBV6-6, the J gene TRBJ1-2; maybe TRBD1 (5 bases). The V gene's germline CDR1 is MNHNY and CDR2 SVGAGI (reference sequence). The CDR3 is made up of 13 amino acids. Trimming removed 8 bases at V and 2 bases at J, with 12 bases between. The CDR3 is CASGEDSNYGYTF. The CDR3 DNA reads as TGTGCCAGCGGCGAAGACAGCAACTATGGCTACACCTTC.

The chain recombines TRBV6-2 or TRBV6-3 with TRBJ2-7; tentative D call: TRBD1 (6 bases). Trimming left V 6 bases short and J 2 bases short, with 14 bases between. The CDR3 runs 14 residues. The germline V gene has CDR1 MNHEY and CDR2 SVGEGT. DNA of the CDR3: TGTGCCAGCAGCGACAGCCGGACAGCCTACGAGCAGTACTTC. Its protein is CASSDSRTAYEQYF.

The rearrangement uses TRBV5-1 and TRBJ1-2; D remains unclear. The germline V gene encodes CDR1 SGHRS and CDR2 YFSETQ. The CDR3 has 14 residues. The germline V and J ends were trimmed by 6 bases and 2 bases, with 14 bases remaining between them. The CDR3 DNA reads TGCGCCAGCACCAAGGAGTACACCAACTATGGCTACACCTTC. It encodes CASTKEYTNYGYTF.

The chain couples TRBV6-2 or TRBV6-3 to TRBJ2-2; 8 nucleotides match TRBD1. Germline values: CDR1 MNHEY, CDR2 SVGEGT. The CDR3 is 13 residues long. J was trimmed by 8 bases and V by 4 bases; bases with no gene match: 3. The DNA for the CDR3 is TGTGCCAGCAGTTGGGGGACAGGAGGGGAGCTGTTTTTT. Translated: CASSWGTGGELFF.

The chain recombines TRBV7-2 with TRBJ2-7; D is ambiguous. V was trimmed by 1 base and J by 1 base, leaving 11 bases between them. Germline-derived CDR1 and CDR2 are SGHTA and FQGNSA. CDR3 length: 15 amino acids. The CDR3 loop reads CASSLGPTTSYEQYF. CDR3 in DNA: TGTGCCAGCAGCTTAGGCCCGACGACATCCTACGAGCAGTACTTC.

This chain's CDR3 is CASSQMAGDTDTQYF. CDR3 nucleotides: TGCGCCAGCAGCCAAATGGCGGGGGACACAGATACGCAGTATTTT. The V gene is TRBV4-1, the J gene TRBJ2-3, with 7 bases identical to TRBD2. The V segment lost 2 bases and the J segment 2 bases; nucleotides outside the gene matches: 4. The CDR3 is 15 amino acids. Germline CDR1 and CDR2: MGHRA and YSYEKL.

This clone is a singleton in its sample. The chain links TRBV3-1 (or the pseudogene TRBV3-2) to TRBJ1-6; D gene ambiguous. The V gene lost 6 bases and the J gene lost 14 bases, with 14 bases spanning the gap. The germline V gene encodes CDR1 LGHDT and CDR2 YNNKEL (reference sequence). This CDR3 is 12 amino acids long. The CDR3 region is CASRNPLGTLHF. In DNA, the CDR3 is TGTGCCAGCAGGAACCCGCTAGGCACCCTCCACTTT.

This clone was picked up one time. J is TRBJ1-1 and V is TRBV18; no clear D. V gave up 6 bases and J gave up 8 bases, with 13 bases separating them. CDR1 is KGHSH, CDR2 LQKENI, per germline. This CDR3 contains 12 residues. The CDR3 region has the DNA TGTGCCAGCTCGGGAACCCGGGAGGAAGCTTTCTTT. This encodes CASSGTREEAFF.

The genes are TRBV10-3 and TRBJ1-1, with TRBD1 identical over 9 bases. The CDR3 runs 15 residues. CDR1 and CDR2 (germline): ENHRY, SYGVKD. Losses at the gene ends were 6 bases for V and 1 base for J; bases not matched to a gene: 6. The CDR3 region is CAIRDPGQGNTEAFF. CDR3 DNA sequence: TGTGCCATCAGGGATCCGGGACAGGGGAACACTGAAGCTTTCTTT.

In DNA, the CDR3 is TGTGCCAGCAGCGCAGAGGCAGGACTAGGCTTTGGTGAGCAGTTCTTC. Translating it yields CASSAEAGLGFGEQFF. This rearrangement joins TRBV13 to TRBJ2-1; the match to TRBD2 covers 7 bases. Looked up from germline, CDR1 is PRHDT and CDR2 is FYEKMQ (reference sequence). J was trimmed by 9 bases and V by 5 bases; bases with no gene match: 16. CDR3 length: 16 residues.

J is TRBJ1-2 and V is TRBV4-2; TRBD1 matches 9 bases. The CDR3 spans 18 residues. Germline V gene sequence: CDR1 LGHNA, CDR2 YNFKEQ. Losses at the gene ends were 0 bases for V and 4 bases for J; bases not matched to a gene: 12. CDR3 loop: CASSQDDTRDRESYGYTF. CDR3 coding DNA: TGTGCCAGCAGCCAAGATGATACTCGGGACAGGGAGAGCTATGGCTACACCTTC.

V gene TRBV19 combines with J gene TRBJ2-1; 9 bases map to TRBD1. The CDR3 runs 21 residues. Germline V CDR1 and CDR2: LNHDA, SQIVND (reference sequence). V lost 3 bases, J lost 0 bases, and 18 bases stayed unmatched. This CDR3 reads CASSMGGPGQGSSSSYNEQFF. The CDR3 DNA reads TGTGCCAGTAGTATGGGGGGACCGGGACAGGGATCCTCGAGCTCCTACAATGAGCAGTTCTTC.

The chain combines TRBV2 with TRBJ1-5, with 9 bases identical to TRBD1. Germline V CDR1 and CDR2: SNHLY, FYNNEI. J was trimmed by 5 bases and V by 5 bases; bases with no gene match: 13. The CDR3 consists of 17 residues. Here the CDR3 reads CASSQFAGTGYDQPQHF. Written as DNA, the CDR3 is TGTGCCAGCAGTCAATTTGCCGGGACAGGGTACGATCAGCCCCAGCATTTT.

The rearrangement uses TRBV14 and TRBJ2-3; D is possibly TRBD1 (5 bases). This CDR3 is built from 15 residues. Looked up from germline, CDR1 is SGHDN and CDR2 is FVKESK. With 4 bases removed from V and 4 bases from J, the gap between germline ends came to 15 bases. The chain's CDR3 is CASSPQGLGADTQYF. As DNA, the CDR3 is TGTGCCAGCAGCCCCCAGGGTTTGGGCGCAGATACGCAGTATTTT.

This sequence joins TRBV10-3 and TRBJ1-2; D gene uncertain. Looked up from germline, CDR1 is ENHRY and CDR2 is SYGVKD. The CDR3 is 13 amino acids. With 4 bases removed from V and 3 bases from J, the gap between germline ends came to 9 bases. CDR3 loop: CAISVTGDYGYTF. The CDR3 nucleotides are TGTGCCATCAGTGTGACCGGGGACTATGGCTACACCTTC.

This chain connects TRBV14 to TRBJ2-1; 12 nucleotides align to TRBD2. The CDR3 contains 18 residues. Germline-derived CDR1 and CDR2 are SGHDN and FVKESK. After removal of 1 base from V and 4 bases from J, the junction contained 8 bases not matched to a gene. The CDR3 nucleotides are TGTGCCAGCAGCCAAGTCTCGCTAGCGGGGGGGTTATACAATGAGCAGTTCTTC. Its protein product is CASSQVSLAGGLYNEQFF.

The J gene is TRBJ2-2, the V gene TRBV30; no definite D call. Germline V gives CDR1 GTSNPN, CDR2 SVGIG (reference sequence). This CDR3 has 17 amino acids. The ends were cut back, 1 base at V and 3 bases at J, with 18 bases in the middle. This CDR3 is CAWSGLPLVEHTGELFF. The CDR3 DNA reads as TGTGCCTGGAGTGGCCTCCCTTTGGTAGAACACACCGGGGAGCTGTTTTTT.

The chain carries TRBV4-1 and TRBJ1-4; a weak D match, TRBD1 (6 bases). The germline V and J ends were trimmed by 0 bases and 8 bases, with 22 bases remaining between them. Looked up from germline, CDR1 is MGHRA and CDR2 is YSYEKL. The CDR3 is 18 residues long. CDR3 coding DNA: TGCGCCAGCAGCCAAGAGGGGACCCCCCATACAGGGCAGGAAAAACTGTTTTTT. This encodes CASSQEGTPHTGQEKLFF.

The chain couples TRBV5-1 to TRBJ1-2; no reliable D call. Germline CDR1 SGHRS, CDR2 YFSETQ. With 2 bases removed from V and 6 bases from J, the gap between germline ends came to 11 bases. This CDR3 spans 13 amino acids. The CDR3 DNA is TGCGCCAGCAGCTTAGCGGGGAAGGATGGCTACACCTTC. It encodes CASSLAGKDGYTF.

The chain recombines TRBV18 with TRBJ2-3, with TRBD2 identical over 7 bases. The CDR3 loop spans 15 amino acids. Losses at the gene ends were 3 bases for V and 0 bases for J; bases not matched to a gene: 3. The V gene's germline CDR1 is KGHSH and CDR2 LQKENI. CDR3 sequence reads: CASSPTSVSTDTQYF. CDR3 DNA sequence: TGTGCCAGCTCACCCACTAGCGTTAGCACAGATACGCAGTATTTT.

The chain has TRBV3-1 (or the pseudogene TRBV3-2) and TRBJ2-3, with 9 bases fitting TRBD1. V lost 4 bases and J lost 6; bases outside the gene matches: 5. CDR1 LGHDT and CDR2 YNNKEL come from the germline V gene (reference sequence). The CDR3 totals 14 residues. CDR3 nucleotide sequence: TGTGCCAGCAGCCTCGGGACAGGGATGGATACGCAGTATTTT. This encodes CASSLGTGMDTQYF.

The chain has TRBV7-2 and TRBJ2-1, with 8 bases identical to TRBD2. The J segment lost 9 bases and the V segment lost 1 base, leaving 8 bases of the junction unmatched. The CDR3 has 15 residues. CDR1 is SGHTA, CDR2 FQGNSA, per germline. The CDR3 DNA reads as TGTGCCAGCAGCTTAGACGGGGGGGTCACCTCTGAGCAGTTCTTC. Encoded protein: CASSLDGGVTSEQFF.

The chain has TRBV28 and TRBJ1-1, with 10 bases matching TRBD1. With 0 bases clipped from V and 4 bases from J, the junction kept 2 bases outside the gene matches. There are 15 residues in the CDR3. The V gene's germline CDR1 is MDHEN and CDR2 SYDVKM. Here the CDR3 DNA reads TGTGCCAGCAGTTTATGGCGGACAGGGGGCACTGAAGCTTTCTTT. This sequence encodes CASSLWRTGGTEAFF.

The chain uses TRBV5-1 and TRBJ2-3; 12 bases fit TRBD2. Trimming cost V 4 bases and J 0 bases; bases outside gene matches: 6. Germline V lookup: CDR1 SGHRS, CDR2 YFSETQ. The CDR3 runs to 17 residues. The CDR3 coding sequence is TGCGCCAGCAGCCTACTGGGACTAGCGGGTAGCACAGATACGCAGTATTTT. Translating it yields CASSLLGLAGSTDTQYF.

CDR3 in amino acids: CASSQNIGTGHEQYF. CDR3 nucleotides: TGTGCCAGCAGCCAAAACATCGGGACAGGCCACGAGCAGTACTTC. The chain combines TRBV14 with TRBJ2-7, with TRBD1 matching 8 bases. Germline-derived CDR1 and CDR2 are SGHDN and FVKESK. J was trimmed by 5 bases and V by 2 bases; bases with no gene match: 8. The CDR3 has 15 amino acids.

V is TRBV9 and J is TRBJ1-2; possibly TRBD1 for D (6 bases). Germline V CDR1 and CDR2: SGDLS, YYNGEE. The length of the CDR3 is 16 residues. Deletions cut 0 bases from V and 4 bases from J, with 16 bases between. The CDR3 loop is CASSVGGGRVSYGYTF. The CDR3, as DNA: TGTGCCAGCAGCGTAGGAGGGGGTAGGGTTTCCTATGGCTACACCTTC. Complete variable domain (other parts from reference TRBV9 and TRBJ1-2): DSGVTQTPKHLITATGQRVTLRCSPRSGDLSVYWYQQSLDQGLQFLIQYYNGEERAKGNILERFSAQQFPDLHSELNLSSLELGDSALYFCASSVGGGRVSYGYTFGSGTRLTVV.

In DNA, the CDR3 is TGCGCCAGCAGCTGGAGACGCGGGGGGCGCGGTAACAATGAGCAGTTCTTC. Translated, it gives CASSWRRGGRGNNEQFF. The chain carries TRBV5-1 and TRBJ2-1; 8 bases match TRBD2. Germline loops: CDR1 SGHRS, CDR2 YFSETQ. The CDR3 totals 17 residues. J was trimmed by 5 bases and V by 3 bases; bases with no gene match: 13.